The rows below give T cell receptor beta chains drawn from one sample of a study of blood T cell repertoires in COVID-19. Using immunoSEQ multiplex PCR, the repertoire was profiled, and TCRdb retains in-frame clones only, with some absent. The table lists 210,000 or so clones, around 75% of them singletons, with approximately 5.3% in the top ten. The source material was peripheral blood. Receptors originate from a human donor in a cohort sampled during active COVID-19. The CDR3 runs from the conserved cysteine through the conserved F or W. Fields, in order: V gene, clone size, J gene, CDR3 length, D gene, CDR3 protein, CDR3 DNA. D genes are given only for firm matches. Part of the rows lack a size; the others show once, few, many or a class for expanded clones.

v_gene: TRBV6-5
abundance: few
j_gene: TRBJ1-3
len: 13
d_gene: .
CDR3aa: CASSYTSGNTIYF
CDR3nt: TGTGCCAGCAGTTATACATCTGGAAACACCATATATTTT

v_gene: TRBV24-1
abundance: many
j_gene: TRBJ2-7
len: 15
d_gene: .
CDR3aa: CATSEGGAVIDEQYF
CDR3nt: TGTGCCACCAGTGAGGGGGGAGCAGTCATCGACGAGCAGTACTTC

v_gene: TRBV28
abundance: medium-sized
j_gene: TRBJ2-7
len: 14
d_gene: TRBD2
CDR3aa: CASSWTSGNIEQYF
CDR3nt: TGTGCCAGCAGTTGGACTAGCGGGAACATCGAGCAGTACTTC

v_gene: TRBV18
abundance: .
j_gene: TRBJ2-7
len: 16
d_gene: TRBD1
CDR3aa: CASSPTQDRVMHEQYF
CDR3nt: TGTGCCAGCTCACCAACCCAGGACAGGGTGATGCACGAGCAGTACTTC

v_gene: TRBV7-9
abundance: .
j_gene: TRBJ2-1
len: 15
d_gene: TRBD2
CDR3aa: CASSDRDYSYNEQFF
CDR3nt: TGTGCCAGCAGCGACCGGGACTACTCCTACAATGAGCAGTTCTTC

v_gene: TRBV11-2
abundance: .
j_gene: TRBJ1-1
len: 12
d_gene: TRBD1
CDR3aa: CASSLSDRGAFF
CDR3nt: TGTGCCAGCAGCCTCTCGGACAGGGGAGCTTTCTTT

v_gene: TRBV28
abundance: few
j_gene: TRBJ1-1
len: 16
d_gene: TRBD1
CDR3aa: CASSRPGGGMNTEAFF
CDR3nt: TGTGCCAGCAGCCGCCCGGGAGGGGGCATGAACACTGAAGCTTTCTTT

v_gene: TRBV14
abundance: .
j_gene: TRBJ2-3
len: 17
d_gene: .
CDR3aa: CASSHPTAGSGLDTQYF
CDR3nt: TGTGCCAGCAGCCACCCCACGGCGGGATCTGGGTTAGATACGCAGTATTTT

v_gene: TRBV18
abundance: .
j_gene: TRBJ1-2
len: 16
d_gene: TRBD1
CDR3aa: CASSPGQVWMGYGYTF
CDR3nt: TGTGCCAGCTCACCCGGACAGGTTTGGATGGGCTATGGCTACACCTTC

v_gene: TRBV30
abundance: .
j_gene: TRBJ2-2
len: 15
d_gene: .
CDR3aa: CAWSYRRSITGELFF
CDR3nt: TGTGCCTGGAGTTATAGGAGGTCGATCACCGGGGAGCTGTTTTTT

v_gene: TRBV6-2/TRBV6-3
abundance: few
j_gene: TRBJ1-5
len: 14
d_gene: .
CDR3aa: CASSHGGKGQPQHF
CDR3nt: TGTGCCAGCAGCCATGGGGGGAAAGGCCAGCCCCAGCATTTT

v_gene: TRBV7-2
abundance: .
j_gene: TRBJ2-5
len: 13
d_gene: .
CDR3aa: CASSLHAVETQYF
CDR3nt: TGTGCCAGCAGCTTACACGCGGTGGAGACCCAGTACTTC

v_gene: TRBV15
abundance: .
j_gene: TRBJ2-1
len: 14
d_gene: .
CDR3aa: CATSPNPQGPEQFF
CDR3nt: TGTGCCACCAGCCCAAACCCACAGGGTCCAGAGCAGTTCTTC

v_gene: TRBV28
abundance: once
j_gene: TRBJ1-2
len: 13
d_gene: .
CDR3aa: CASSLLQFYGYTF
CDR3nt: TGTGCCAGCAGTTTATTACAGTTCTATGGCTACACCTTC

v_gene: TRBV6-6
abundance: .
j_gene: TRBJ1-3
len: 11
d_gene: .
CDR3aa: CASKGEHTIYF
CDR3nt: TGTGCCAGCAAAGGGGAACACACCATATATTTT

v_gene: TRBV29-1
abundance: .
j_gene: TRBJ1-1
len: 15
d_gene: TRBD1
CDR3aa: CSAVPGTGVGTEAFF
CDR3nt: TGCAGCGCCGTTCCCGGGACAGGGGTGGGAACTGAAGCTTTCTTT

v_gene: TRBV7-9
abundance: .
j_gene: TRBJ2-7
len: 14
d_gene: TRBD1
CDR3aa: CASSTPGQGSEQYF
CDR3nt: TGTGCCAGCAGCACCCCGGGACAGGGGAGCGAGCAGTACTTC

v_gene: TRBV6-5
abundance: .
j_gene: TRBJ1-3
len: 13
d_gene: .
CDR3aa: CATGRDSGNTIYF
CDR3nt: TGTGCCACCGGTAGAGACTCTGGAAACACCATATATTTT

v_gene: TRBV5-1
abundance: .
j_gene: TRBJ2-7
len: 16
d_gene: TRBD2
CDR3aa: CASSLGAAGEGYEQYF
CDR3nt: TGCGCCAGCAGCTTGGGGGCAGCGGGAGAGGGTTACGAGCAGTACTTC

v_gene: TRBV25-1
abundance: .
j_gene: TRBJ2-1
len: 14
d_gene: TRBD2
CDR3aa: CATSRTSAYNEQFF
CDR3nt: TGTGCCACCTCTCGGACTAGCGCTTACAATGAGCAGTTCTTC

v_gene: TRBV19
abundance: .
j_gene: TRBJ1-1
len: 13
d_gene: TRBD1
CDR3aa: CASSDRGNTEAFF
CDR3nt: TGTGCCAGTTCCGACAGGGGGAACACTGAAGCTTTCTTT

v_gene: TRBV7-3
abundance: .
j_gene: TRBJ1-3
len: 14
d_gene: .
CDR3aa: CASSLGGSGNTIYF
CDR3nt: TGTGCCAGCAGCTTGGGCGGGAGCGGAAACACCATATATTTT

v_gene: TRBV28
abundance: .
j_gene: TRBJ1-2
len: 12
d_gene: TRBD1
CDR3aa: CASRTQGPGYTF
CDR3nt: TGTGCCAGCAGGACACAGGGGCCTGGCTACACCTTC

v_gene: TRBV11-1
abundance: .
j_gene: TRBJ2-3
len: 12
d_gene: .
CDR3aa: CASSMRADTQYF
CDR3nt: TGTGCCAGCAGCATGAGGGCAGATACGCAGTATTTT

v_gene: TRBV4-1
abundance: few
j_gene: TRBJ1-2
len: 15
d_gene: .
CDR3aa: CASSQGSGGAYGYTF
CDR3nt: TGCGCCAGCAGCCAAGGGTCAGGTGGGGCCTATGGCTACACCTTC

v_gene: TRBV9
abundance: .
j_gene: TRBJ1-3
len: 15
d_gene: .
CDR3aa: CASSRTGGSGNTIYF
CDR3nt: TGTGCCAGCAGCAGAACGGGGGGATCTGGAAACACCATATATTTT

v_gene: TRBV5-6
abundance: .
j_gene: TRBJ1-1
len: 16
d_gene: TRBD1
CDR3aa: CASSFSGQGANTEAFF
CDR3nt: TGTGCCAGCAGCTTTTCCGGACAGGGGGCAAACACTGAAGCTTTCTTT

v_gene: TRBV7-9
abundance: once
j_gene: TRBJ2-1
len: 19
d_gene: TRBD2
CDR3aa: CASSQGGTKTSGTYNEQFF
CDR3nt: TGTGCCAGCAGCCAAGGCGGGACAAAGACTAGCGGGACCTACAATGAGCAGTTCTTC

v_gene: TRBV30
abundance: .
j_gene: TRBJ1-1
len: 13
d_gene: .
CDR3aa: CAWSVIGVTEAFF
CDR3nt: TGTGCCTGGAGTGTGATAGGGGTCACTGAAGCTTTCTTT

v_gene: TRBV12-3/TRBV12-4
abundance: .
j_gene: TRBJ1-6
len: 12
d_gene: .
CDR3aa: CASSMGGTPLHF
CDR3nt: TGTGCCAGCAGCATGGGGGGGACACCCCTCCACTTT

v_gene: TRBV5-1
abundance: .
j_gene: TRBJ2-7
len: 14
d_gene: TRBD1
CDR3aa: CASEKTGGRDEQYF
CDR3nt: TGCGCCAGTGAGAAAACAGGGGGCCGGGACGAGCAGTACTTC

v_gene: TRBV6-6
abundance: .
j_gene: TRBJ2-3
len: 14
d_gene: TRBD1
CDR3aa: CASSDTGGSDTQYF
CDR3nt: TGTGCCAGCAGTGACACAGGGGGCTCAGATACGCAGTATTTT

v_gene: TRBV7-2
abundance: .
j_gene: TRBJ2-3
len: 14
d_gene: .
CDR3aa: CASSLRGGEDTQYF
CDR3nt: TGTGCCAGCAGCTTAAGAGGCGGGGAGGATACGCAGTATTTT

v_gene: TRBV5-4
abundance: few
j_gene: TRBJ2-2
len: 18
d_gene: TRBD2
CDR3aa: CASSQGGLAGINTGELFF
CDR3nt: TGTGCCAGCAGCCAAGGGGGACTAGCGGGAATTAACACCGGGGAGCTGTTTTTT

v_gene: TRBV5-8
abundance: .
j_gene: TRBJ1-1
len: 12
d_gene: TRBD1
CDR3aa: CASRQGGTEAFF
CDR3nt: TGTGCCAGCCGACAGGGGGGCACTGAAGCTTTCTTT

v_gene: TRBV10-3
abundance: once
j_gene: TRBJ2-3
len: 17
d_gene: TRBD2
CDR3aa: CAISELSSGRFTDTQYF
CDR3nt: TGTGCCATCAGTGAGCTCTCTAGCGGGAGGTTCACAGATACGCAGTATTTT

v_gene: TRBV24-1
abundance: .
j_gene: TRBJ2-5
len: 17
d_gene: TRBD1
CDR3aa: CATSDEIIGTGQETQYF
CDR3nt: TGTGCCACCAGTGATGAAATTATCGGGACAGGGCAAGAGACCCAGTACTTC

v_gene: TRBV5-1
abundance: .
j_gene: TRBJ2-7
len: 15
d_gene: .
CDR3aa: CASSLGGTSSYEQYF
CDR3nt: TGCGCCAGCAGCTTGGGCGGGACGTCCTCCTACGAGCAGTACTTC

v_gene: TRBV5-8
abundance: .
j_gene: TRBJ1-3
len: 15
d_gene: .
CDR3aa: CASSLLVGGAGTIYF
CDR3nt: TGTGCCAGCAGCTTACTGGTAGGAGGAGCGGGTACCATATATTTT

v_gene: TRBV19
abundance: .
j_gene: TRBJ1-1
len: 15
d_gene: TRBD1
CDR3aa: CASSPGTGSMTEAFF
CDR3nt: TGTGCCAGTAGTCCCGGGACAGGGTCTATGACTGAAGCTTTCTTT

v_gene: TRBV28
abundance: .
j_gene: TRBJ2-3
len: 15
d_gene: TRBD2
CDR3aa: CASSLRTSGTDTQYF
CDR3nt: TGTGCCAGCAGTTTACGGACTAGCGGCACAGATACGCAGTATTTT

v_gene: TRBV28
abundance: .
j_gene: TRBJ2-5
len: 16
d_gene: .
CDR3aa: CASSLRGGAYQETQYF
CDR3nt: TGTGCCAGCAGTTTAAGGGGCGGGGCTTACCAAGAGACCCAGTACTTC